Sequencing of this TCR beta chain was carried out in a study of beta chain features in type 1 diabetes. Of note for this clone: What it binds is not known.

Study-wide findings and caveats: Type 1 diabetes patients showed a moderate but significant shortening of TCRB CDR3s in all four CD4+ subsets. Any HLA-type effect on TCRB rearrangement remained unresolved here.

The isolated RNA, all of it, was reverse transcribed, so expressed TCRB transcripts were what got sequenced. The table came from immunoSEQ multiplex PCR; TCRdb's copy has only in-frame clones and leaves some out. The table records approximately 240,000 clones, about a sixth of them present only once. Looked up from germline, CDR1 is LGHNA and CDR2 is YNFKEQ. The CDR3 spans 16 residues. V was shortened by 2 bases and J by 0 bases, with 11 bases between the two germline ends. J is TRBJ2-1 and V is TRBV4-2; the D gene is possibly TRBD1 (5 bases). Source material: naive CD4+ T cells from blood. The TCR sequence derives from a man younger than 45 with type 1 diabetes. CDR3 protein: CASSQIDSRSYNEQFF. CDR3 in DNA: TGTGCCAGCAGCCAAATTGACAGCCGCTCCTACAATGAGCAGTTCTTC.